Sequencing of this T cell receptor beta chain was carried out in a study of T cells expressing NK-cell markers. Study-wide background: From sorted CD3+CD56+NKG2C+, CD3+CD56+NKG2C- and CD3+CD56-NKG2C+ T cells came the TCR beta repertoires.

About this clonotype: What it binds is unknown.

Points from the study as a whole: Dominant NKG2C+ clonotypes in roughly 6 donors made up about 1.0-7.0% of CD8+ T cells. Unclear, still, was the HCMV specificity of the expanded NKG2C+ T cell clones.

Germline assignment: CDR1 LGHDT and CDR2 YNNKEL (reference sequence). The CDR3 runs 15 residues. Following a re-call of the 5' RACE reads, TCRdb has one entry per CDR3 protein and lacks DNA. The table lists about 160,000 distinct CDR3 sequences. This TCR came from a man between 18 and 69 years old in good health. This chain uses TRBV3-1 with TRBJ2-5; TCRdb's D call, TRBD2, is unchecked because there is no DNA. The sequencing input was blood T cells: a sorted CD56 or NKG2C T cell subset, CD4+ or CD8+ T cells, or bulk PBMC T cells (not recorded which). The CDR3 sequence is CASSSPYRHQETQYF.